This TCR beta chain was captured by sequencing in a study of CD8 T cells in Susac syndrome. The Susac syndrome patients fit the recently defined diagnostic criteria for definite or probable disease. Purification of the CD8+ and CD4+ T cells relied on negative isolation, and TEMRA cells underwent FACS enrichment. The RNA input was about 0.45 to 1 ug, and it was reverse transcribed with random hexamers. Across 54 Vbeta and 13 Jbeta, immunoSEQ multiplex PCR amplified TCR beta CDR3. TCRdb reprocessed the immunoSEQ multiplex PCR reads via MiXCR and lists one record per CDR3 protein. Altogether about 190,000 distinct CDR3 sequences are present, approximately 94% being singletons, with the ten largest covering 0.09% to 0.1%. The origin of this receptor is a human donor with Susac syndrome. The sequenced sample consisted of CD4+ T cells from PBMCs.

This CDR3 reads CASSQGGLAGYNEQFF. Here the CDR3 DNA reads TGCGCCAGCAGCCAGGGGGGACTAGCGGGGTACAATGAGCAGTTCTTC. The chain couples TRBV4-1 to TRBJ2-1; 13 bases map to TRBD2. CDR3 length equals 16 residues. Germline-derived CDR1 and CDR2 are MGHRA and YSYEKL. V was clipped by 3 bases and J by 4 bases; unmatched bases: 3.